Each of the 16 T cell receptor beta chains below was sequenced from the same sample in a study of cytomegalovirus exposure and HLA in healthy donors. Both 60 Vbeta primers and 13 Jbeta primers went into the PCR. Generated by immunoSEQ multiplex PCR, the TCRdb table keeps only in-frame clones and is missing some. This table holds approximately 72,000 clones, 78% found once. Specimen: PBMCs. These receptors came from a male donor in good health and CMV-seropositive.

V gene TRBV18 combines with J gene TRBJ1-4; D gene unclear. The germline V gene has CDR1 KGHSH and CDR2 LQKENI. This CDR3 region has 14 residues. With 2 bases removed from V and 4 bases from J, the gap between germline ends came to 8 bases. CDR3 nucleotide sequence: TGTGCCAGCTCACCAAACCCAGTTAATGAAAAACTGTTTTTT. Encoded protein: CASSPNPVNEKLFF.

This chain uses TRBV2 with TRBJ2-2; D is perhaps TRBD1 (6 bases). There are 13 residues in the CDR3. Looked up from germline, CDR1 is SNHLY and CDR2 is FYNNEI. V was cut by 3 bases and J by 6 bases, with 8 bases left in between. Here the CDR3 reads CASSDQGPGELFF. As DNA, the CDR3 is TGTGCCAGCAGTGACCAGGGGCCCGGGGAGCTGTTTTTT.

The chain has TRBV11-2 and TRBJ2-3, with TRBD2 identical over 13 bases. CDR1 SGHAT and CDR2 FQNNGV come from the germline V gene. The CDR3 runs 16 residues. V lost 5 bases, J lost 8 bases, and 10 bases stayed unmatched. The CDR3 is CASSRGSGLAGTTQYF. In DNA form, the CDR3 reads TGTGCCAGCAGCCGGGGATCGGGACTAGCGGGAACTACGCAGTATTTT. Full variable domain (rest looked up from reference TRBV11-2 and TRBJ2-3): EAGVAQSPRYKIIEKRQSVAFWCNPISGHATLYWYQQILGQGPKLLIQFQNNGVVDDSQLPKDRFSAERLKGVDSTLKIQPAKLEDSAVYLCASSRGSGLAGTTQYFGPGTRLTVL.

This chain links TRBV9 with TRBJ1-5; weak D call: TRBD1 (6 bases). Germline assignment: CDR1 SGDLS and CDR2 YYNGEE. The length of the CDR3 is 15 residues. Deletions cut 3 bases from V and 6 bases from J, with 16 bases between. The CDR3 DNA reads TGTGCCAGCAGCGCCGGACCTTTGGGGGCTCAGCCCCAGCATTTT. Protein product: CASSAGPLGAQPQHF. Drawing the rest from reference TRBV9 and TRBJ1-5, the complete variable domain is DSGVTQTPKHLITATGQRVTLRCSPRSGDLSVYWYQQSLDQGLQFLIQYYNGEERAKGNILERFSAQQFPDLHSELNLSSLELGDSALYFCASSAGPLGAQPQHFGDGTRLSIL.

This chain joins TRBV7-9 and TRBJ2-7; D may be TRBD1 (6 bases). The length of the CDR3 is 15 residues. The germline V gene encodes CDR1 SEHNR and CDR2 FQNEAQ (reference sequence). Between the trimmed V and J ends, which lost 3 bases and 6 bases, there was a span of 18 bases. CDR3 sequence reads: CASSLGPGVLGEQYF. Written as DNA, the CDR3 is TGTGCCAGCAGCTTGGGGCCAGGGGTCCTTGGCGAGCAGTACTTC.

This clone occurred once. The chain uses TRBV27 and TRBJ1-2, with a tentative D call TRBD1 (6 bases). Looked up from germline, CDR1 is MNHEY and CDR2 is SMNVEV (reference sequence). The V gene lost 3 bases and the J gene lost 4 bases, with 21 bases spanning the gap. The CDR3 totals 17 residues. Here the CDR3 reads CASSFSGARIPSYGYTF. CDR3 coding DNA: TGTGCCAGCAGTTTCTCAGGGGCTCGGATACCGAGCTATGGCTACACCTTC.

This clone was recorded only once. The chain couples TRBV15 to TRBJ2-2, with D tentatively TRBD2 (6 bases). The CDR3 length is 15 residues. V was trimmed by 3 bases and J by 6 bases, leaving 14 bases between them. The germline V gene encodes CDR1 LNHNV and CDR2 YYDKDF (reference sequence). This CDR3 reads CATSSTRWGAGELFF. DNA for the CDR3: TGTGCCACCAGCAGCACCAGATGGGGGGCCGGGGAGCTGTTTTTT.

As for this clone: One junction end does not reproduce the germline sequence, and a read error may be involved. This chain uses TRBV6-4 with TRBJ2-1; 12 nucleotides match TRBD2. This CDR3 comprises 13 residues. From germline, CDR1 is MRHNA and CDR2 SNTAGT. The CDR3 DNA sequence: TGTGCCAGCAGTGACGTGACTAGCGGGAGCGTTCTCTTC. It specifies CASSDVTSGSVLF.

The chain's CDR3 is CASRKRESSTGELFF. As DNA, the CDR3 is TGTGCCAGTAGGAAGCGGGAGTCAAGCACCGGGGAGCTGTTTTTT. This chain joins TRBV19 and TRBJ2-2, with 8 nucleotides matching TRBD2. V was clipped by 6 bases and J by 4 bases; unmatched bases: 7. Germline CDR1 reads LNHDA; CDR2 reads SQIVND (reference sequence). This CDR3 is 15 amino acids long.

This clone was seen a handful of times. This rearrangement joins TRBV28 to TRBJ1-2, with D hard to call. Germline CDR1 and CDR2: MDHEN and SYDVKM. This CDR3 is 12 amino acids long. Trimming stripped 5 bases from V and 4 bases from J, with 8 bases between. The CDR3 reads CASSQSSYGYTF. Written as DNA, the CDR3 is TGTGCCAGCAGTCAATCTAGCTATGGCTACACCTTC.

This clone has a handful of counts. V is TRBV4-3 and J is TRBJ1-2; 10 positions agree with TRBD1. The CDR3 has 15 residues. With V trimmed by 0 bases and J by 4 bases, 2 bases remained unmatched. The germline V gene has CDR1 LGHNA and CDR2 YSLEER. In nucleotides, the CDR3 is TGCGCCAGCAGCCAAGATCGGACAGGGGGCTATGGCTACACCTTC. This codes for CASSQDRTGGYGYTF.

The chain carries TRBV15 and TRBJ1-5; unclear D gene. Between the trimmed V and J ends, which lost 0 bases and 0 bases, there was a span of 9 bases. The germline CDR1 and CDR2 sequences are LNHNV and YYDKDF (reference sequence). The CDR3 totals 16 residues. The CDR3, as DNA: TGTGCCACCAGCAGAGATAGAGTTTATAGCAATCAGCCCCAGCATTTT. Amino acid sequence: CATSRDRVYSNQPQHF. The full variable domain, rest sourced from reference TRBV15 and TRBJ1-5, is DAMVIQNPRYQVTQFGKPVTLSCSQTLNHNVMYWYQQKSSQAPKLLFHYYDKDFNNEADTPDNFQSRRPNTSFCFLDIRSPGLGDTAMYLCATSRDRVYSNQPQHFGDGTRLSIL.

The chain uses TRBV28 and TRBJ1-5; the D gene is possibly TRBD1 (5 bases). From germline, CDR1 is MDHEN and CDR2 SYDVKM. The CDR3 runs 15 residues. Deletions cut 3 bases from V and 3 bases from J, with 12 bases between. The CDR3 coding sequence is TGTGCCAGCAGTTTTCCGGCGGGGGTCAATCAGCCCCAGCATTTT. It translates to CASSFPAGVNQPQHF.

This chain links TRBV27 with TRBJ2-6, with TRBD1 matching over 8 bases. The germline CDR1 and CDR2 sequences are MNHEY and SMNVEV (reference sequence). After removal of 0 bases from V and 4 bases from J, the junction contained 5 bases not matched to a gene. The length of the CDR3 is 17 residues. CDR3 in DNA: TGTGCCAGCAGTTTATCAAGGACAGGGTTCGGGGCCAACGTCCTGACTTTC. This translates into CASSLSRTGFGANVLTF.

This chain uses TRBV4-1 with TRBJ1-5, with D possibly matching TRBD1 (5 bases). This CDR3 spans 12 amino acids. V was pared by 4 bases and J by 9 bases, with 10 bases between. CDR1 MGHRA and CDR2 YSYEKL come from the germline V gene. CDR3 region: CASSRGGGPQHF. CDR3 in DNA: TGCGCCAGCAGCCGCGGGGGGGGGCCCCAGCATTTT.

V usage is TRBV5-8 and J usage is TRBJ2-3; 7 nucleotides line up with TRBD1. CDR1 SGHTS and CDR2 YDEGEE come from the germline V gene. This CDR3 has 15 amino acids. Trimming took 7 bases from V and 5 from J; bases not matched to a gene: 13. As DNA, the CDR3 is TGTGCCAGCCGACCGAAGGGGGCCCTCCGAGATACGCAGTATTTT. Its translation is CASRPKGALRDTQYF. The entire variable domain, with the rest obtained from reference TRBV5-8 and TRBJ2-3, is as follows: EAGVTQSPTHLIKTRGQQATLRCSPISGHTSVYWYQQALGLGLQFLLWYDEGEERNRGNFPPRFSGRQFPNYSSELNVNALELEDSALYLCASRPKGALRDTQYFGPGTRLTVL.